This T cell receptor (beta chain) was profiled in a study of blood T cell repertoires in COVID-19. Trimming stripped 1 base from V and 6 bases from J, with 16 bases between. The length of the CDR3 is 16 residues. Germline CDR1 reads SGHTA; CDR2 reads FQGNSA. Sequencing used immunoSEQ multiplex PCR; TCRdb keeps in-frame clones, though not all of them. The sample consists of roughly 43,000 clones, approximately 85% of them appearing once. The TCR originated in a human donor in a cohort sampled during active COVID-19. The donor label of this sample is uncertain. This chain connects TRBV7-2 to TRBJ1-5; D possibly corresponds to TRBD1 (5 bases). Source material: peripheral blood. CDR3 bases: TGTGCCAGCAGCTTAGTTGCACAGGTGGAAGGTCAGCCCCAGCATTTT. Translation gives CASSLVAQVEGQPQHF.